The present TCR beta chain was sequenced within a study of breast tumors, draining lymph nodes, adjacent tissues. Each CDR3 protein gets one entry after TCRdb re-called the multiplex PCR reads with MiXCR. This table holds 250,000 or so distinct CDR3 sequences, around 31% found once. Concerning this clonotype: Antigen unknown.

Samples came from axillary lymph nodes draining the breast cancer. Study-wide points: The data were judged consistent with most tumor T cells coming from lymph node and expanding in tumor.

The CDR3 is made up of 13 amino acids. Germline CDR1 is SNHLY and CDR2 is FYNNEI. Trimming removed 5 bases from V and 5 bases from J; junction bases left unmatched: 5. Specimen: axillary lymph node tissue. The sequence derives from a female donor with breast cancer. Some clones in this sample may be carry-over from other donors' samples. The rearrangement uses TRBV2 and TRBJ1-1; 7 bases align to TRBD1. This CDR3 is CASSFQTGTEAFF. In nucleotides, the CDR3 is TGTGCCAGCAGTTTCCAGACAGGGACTGAAGCTTTCTTT.